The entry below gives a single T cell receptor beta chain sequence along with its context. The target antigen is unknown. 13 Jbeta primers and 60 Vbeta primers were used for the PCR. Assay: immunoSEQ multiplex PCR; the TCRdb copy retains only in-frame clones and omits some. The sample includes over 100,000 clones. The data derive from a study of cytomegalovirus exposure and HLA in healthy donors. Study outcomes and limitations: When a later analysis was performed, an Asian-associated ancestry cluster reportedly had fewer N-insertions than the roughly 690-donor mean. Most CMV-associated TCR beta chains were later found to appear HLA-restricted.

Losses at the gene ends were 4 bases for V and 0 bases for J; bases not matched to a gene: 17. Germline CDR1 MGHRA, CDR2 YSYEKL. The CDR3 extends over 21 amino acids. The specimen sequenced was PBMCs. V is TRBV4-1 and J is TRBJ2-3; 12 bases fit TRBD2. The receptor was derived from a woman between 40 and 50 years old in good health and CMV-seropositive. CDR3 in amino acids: CASSPPAGLAGPTVSTDTQYF. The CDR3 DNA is TGCGCCAGCAGCCCCCCCGCCGGACTAGCGGGACCTACCGTGAGCACAGATACGCAGTATTTT.